This T cell receptor (beta chain) was documented in a study of T cells expressing NK-cell markers. CDR1 and CDR2 from the germline V gene are SGHRS and YFSETQ. The CDR3 is 13 amino acids. TCRdb processed the 5' RACE reads again and assigns one entry to each CDR3 protein, with no DNA. There are roughly 420,000 distinct CDR3 sequences in the sample, with 7.3% held by the top ten. This TCR was recovered from a woman between 18 and 75 years old in good health. The sample consisted of blood T cells: a sorted CD56 or NKG2C T cell subset, CD4+ or CD8+ T cells, or bulk PBMC T cells (not recorded which). The chain has TRBV5-1 and TRBJ1-1. The CDR3 sequence: CASTGTWGTEAFF.